Each of the 9 T cell receptor beta chains below was sequenced from the same sample in a study of metastatic and nonmetastatic thyroid tumors. Before thyroid surgery, none of the patients had received any treatment. TCRdb reprocessed the PCR reads via MiXCR. The table includes some 86,000 clones, about 12% detected once. The sequenced sample consisted of tumor tissue. The receptor set was obtained from a female donor with papillary thyroid cancer or a benign thyroid nodule (not recorded which). Some clones in this sample may be carry-over from other donors' samples.

This clone was picked up many times. This chain connects TRBV5-1 to TRBJ2-5, with a tentative D call TRBD1 (6 bases). Per germline, CDR1 SGHRS and CDR2 YFSETQ. The CDR3 totals 12 residues. Trimming removed 7 bases from V and 0 bases from J, with 7 bases in between. CDR3 residues: CASRDNQETQYF. CDR3 sequence (DNA): TGCGCCAGCCGGGACAACCAAGAGACCCAGTACTTC.

This clone was recorded many times. The chain has TRBV6-2 or TRBV6-3 and TRBJ2-2; no reliable D call. CDR3 length: 15 amino acids. V was shortened by 6 bases and J by 2 bases, with 13 bases between the two germline ends. Germline values: CDR1 MNHEY, CDR2 SVGEGT. The CDR3 DNA follows: TGTGCCAGCAGGCCGGGCCACTTTAACACCGGGGAGCTGTTTTTT. This gives the protein CASRPGHFNTGELFF.

As to this clone: A single base separates this from a much larger clone, so it may be a read error. This sample also contains other DNA sequences that code for the same CDR3. The chain joins TRBV13 to TRBJ2-3, with D perhaps TRBD1 (6 bases). This CDR3 spans 13 amino acids. V lost 5 bases and J 7 bases, leaving 13 bases between the germline ends. The germline V gene encodes CDR1 PRHDT and CDR2 FYEKMQ (reference sequence). CDR3 amino acids: CASSPRDMNTQYF. DNA of the CDR3: TGTGCCAGCAGCCCTCGGGACATGAATACGCAGTATTTT.

This clone came up many times. As DNA, the CDR3 is TGTGCCAGCAGCCAAAAGGGTTTGGATATGAACACTGAAGCTTTCTTT. Amino acids: CASSQKGLDMNTEAFF. V is TRBV14 and J is TRBJ1-1, with unresolved D. The CDR3 sequence is 16 residues long. From germline, CDR1 is SGHDN and CDR2 FVKESK. V dropped 2 bases and J dropped 0 bases, with 13 bases sitting between them.

This clone has just a few counts. This rearrangement joins TRBV5-1 to TRBJ1-1, with a weak D call TRBD1 (6 bases). The CDR3 is made up of 15 amino acids. Per the germline V gene, CDR1 is SGHRS and CDR2 is YFSETQ. Deletions cut 3 bases from V and 0 bases from J, with 12 bases between. The chain's CDR3 is CASSSVQGMNTEAFF. In DNA form, the CDR3 reads TGCGCCAGCAGCTCGGTACAGGGAATGAACACTGAAGCTTTCTTT. Filled out from reference TRBV5-1 and TRBJ1-1, the complete variable domain reads KAGVTQTPRYLIKTRGQQVTLSCSPISGHRSVSWYQQTPGQGLQFLFEYFSETQRNKGNFPGRFSGRQFSNSRSEMNVSTLELGDSALYLCASSSVQGMNTEAFFGQGTRLTVV.

This clone was recorded many times. The chain is built from TRBV12-3 or TRBV12-4 and TRBJ2-3; D not resolved. Deletions cut 3 bases from V and 2 bases from J, with 27 bases between. The CDR3 extends over 20 amino acids. The CDR3 here is CASSLNRNRSNHKVTDTQYF. The CDR3 nucleotides read TGTGCCAGCAGTTTGAATCGAAATCGCTCCAATCACAAGGTCACAGATACGCAGTATTTT.

The rearrangement joins TRBV27 to TRBJ2-7, with D hard to call. The CDR3 is 14 amino acids. In germline, CDR1 is MNHEY, CDR2 SMNVEV (reference sequence). Trimming pared 1 base from V and 1 base from J, leaving 8 bases between. The CDR3 spells CASSLLAWSYEQYF. CDR3 nucleotide sequence: TGTGCCAGCAGTTTATTGGCGTGGTCCTACGAGCAGTACTTC.

About this clone itself: This may be a read error: a much more frequent sequence differs by one nucleotide. This rearrangement joins TRBV11-2 to TRBJ2-5; 7 nucleotides match TRBD2. V lost 5 bases and J lost 1; bases outside the gene matches: 13. The CDR3 totals 17 residues. The germline CDR1 and CDR2 sequences are SGHAT and FQNNGV. The CDR3 sequence is CASSVGTIGSSQETQYF. The CDR3 bases are TGTGCCAGCAGCGTTGGGACTATCGGCTCTTCCCAAGAGACCCAGTACTTC. The variable domain in full, completed from reference TRBV11-2 and TRBJ2-5, reads EAGVAQSPRYKIIEKRQSVAFWCNPISGHATLYWYQQILGQGPKLLIQFQNNGVVDDSQLPKDRFSAERLKGVDSTLKIQPAKLEDSAVYLCASSVGTIGSSQETQYFGPGTRLLVL.

Ten or more counts support this clone. At one of its ends the junction is not consistent with the germline gene, which may arise from a read error. The identical CDR3 is also encoded by other nucleotide sequences in the sample. The rearrangement uses TRBV24-1 and TRBJ1-5; TRBD1 is a possible D gene (5 bases). Per the germline V gene, CDR1 is KGHDR and CDR2 is SFDVKD. The CDR3 has 15 amino acids. The DNA for the CDR3 is TGTGCCACCAGTGATTCACAGGAGAACAATCGGCCCCAGCATTTT. Its protein is CATSDSQENNRPQHF.